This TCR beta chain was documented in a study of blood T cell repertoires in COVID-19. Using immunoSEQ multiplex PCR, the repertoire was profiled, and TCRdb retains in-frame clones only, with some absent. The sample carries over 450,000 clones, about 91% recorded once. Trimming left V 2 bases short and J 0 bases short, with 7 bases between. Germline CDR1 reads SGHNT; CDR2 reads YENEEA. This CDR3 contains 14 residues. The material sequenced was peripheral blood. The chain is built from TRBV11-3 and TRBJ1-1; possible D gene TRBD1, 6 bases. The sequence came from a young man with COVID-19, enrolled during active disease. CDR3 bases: TGTGCCAGCAGCTTAAGGGGGATGAACACTGAAGCTTTCTTT. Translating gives CASSLRGMNTEAFF.